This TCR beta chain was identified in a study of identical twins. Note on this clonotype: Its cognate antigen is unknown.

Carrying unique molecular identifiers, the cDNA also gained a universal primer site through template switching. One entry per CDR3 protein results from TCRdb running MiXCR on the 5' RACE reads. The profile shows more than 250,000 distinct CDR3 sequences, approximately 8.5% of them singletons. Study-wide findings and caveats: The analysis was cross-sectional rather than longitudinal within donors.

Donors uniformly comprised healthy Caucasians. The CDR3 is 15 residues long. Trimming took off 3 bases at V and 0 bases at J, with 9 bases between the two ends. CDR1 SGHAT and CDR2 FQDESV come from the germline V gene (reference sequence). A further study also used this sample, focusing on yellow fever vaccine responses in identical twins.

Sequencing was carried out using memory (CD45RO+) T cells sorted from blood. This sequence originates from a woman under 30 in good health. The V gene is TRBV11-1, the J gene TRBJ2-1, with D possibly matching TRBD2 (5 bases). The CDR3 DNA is TGTGCCAGCAGCTTGCGGGCGAGCTCCTACAATGAGCAGTTCTTC. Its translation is CASSLRASSYNEQFF.